The 23 T cell receptor beta chains presented below share a single source sample, sequenced in a study of human T cells and chemical hapten exposure. TCRdb independently ran MiXCR on the RACE reads; one entry per CDR3 protein. The data contain about 340,000 distinct CDR3 sequences, about 7% of them seen just once; the ten biggest clones take up 7.5% to 9%. Time point indicated: patch test 1, 2 weeks after DPC sensitization. Noted treatment: therapeutic diphenylcyclopropenone sensitization with weekly scalp DPC. Sequencing was performed on whole blood, taken in connection with sensitization to the hapten diphenylcyclopropenone (DPC). The source of these receptors is a woman aged 18-35 years with alopecia areata. Some clones in this sample may be carry-over from other donors' samples.

There are a few counts of this clonotype. The chain has TRBV20-1 and TRBJ2-1; D gene unclear. The CDR3 consists of 14 residues. The germline gives CDR1 DFQATT, CDR2 SNEGSKA (reference sequence). Trimming took off 3 bases at V and 0 bases at J, with 9 bases between the two ends. This chain's CDR3 is CSARVPSSYNEQFF. The CDR3 nucleotides read TGCAGTGCTAGGGTCCCCAGCTCCTACAATGAGCAGTTCTTC.

This clonotype was detected ten times or more. The V call is TRBV6-5, the J call TRBJ1-6; D is undetermined. V lost 0 bases and J 10 bases, leaving 13 bases between the germline ends. The CDR3 sequence is 15 residues long. Germline V gene lookup returns CDR1 MNHEY and CDR2 SVGAGI. This chain's CDR3 is CASSYSGEVGSPLHF. Here the CDR3 DNA reads TGTGCCAGCAGTTACTCTGGGGAGGTCGGATCACCCCTCCACTTT.

The rearrangement joins TRBV6-2 or TRBV6-3 to TRBJ1-6; a possible D gene is TRBD1 (6 bases). From germline, CDR1 is MNHEY and CDR2 SVGEGT. V lost 4 bases and J lost 7, with 8 bases in between. This CDR3 is built from 13 residues. CDR3: CASSSDRNSPLHF. The CDR3, as DNA: TGTGCCAGCAGTTCAGACAGGAATTCACCCCTCCACTTT.

The chain uses TRBV3-1 and TRBJ1-5; TRBD1 is a possible D gene (6 bases). The CDR3 loop spans 14 amino acids. CDR1 and CDR2 (germline): LGHDT, YNNKEL (reference sequence). V lost 1 base, J lost 5 bases, and 9 bases lay in between. The DNA of the CDR3 is TGTGCCAGCAGCCAAGCAGGGGCCGATCAGCCCCAGCATTTT. Protein product: CASSQAGADQPQHF.

On this clonotype: A much larger clone is a single base away; this may be a read error. The chain links TRBV7-2 to TRBJ2-5, with D maybe TRBD2 (6 bases). In germline, CDR1 is SGHTA, CDR2 FQGNSA. The CDR3 runs to 13 residues. The CDR3: CASSRDFFETKYF. The CDR3 DNA follows: TGTGCCAGCAGCCGGGACTTTTTTGAGACCAAGTACTTC.

This clonotype was seen more than once but under ten times. The rearrangement uses TRBV6-1 and TRBJ1-5; no definite D call. Trimming removed 4 bases at V and 7 bases at J, with 14 bases between. Germline CDR1 reads MNHNS; CDR2 reads SASEGT. This CDR3 has 14 amino acids. The CDR3 loop is CASSGPAGRQPQHF. The CDR3 region has the DNA TGTGCCAGCAGTGGACCCGCCGGGAGACAGCCCCAGCATTTT.

This clonotype was counted a few times. This sequence joins TRBV3-1 and TRBJ1-1; TRBD1 might be the D (6 bases). The CDR3 covers 13 residues. V lost 0 bases and J 8 bases, leaving 10 bases between the germline ends. CDR1 is LGHDT, CDR2 YNNKEL, per germline (reference sequence). The CDR3 bases are TGTGCCAGCAGCCAAGATTTAGGGGGAGAAGCTTTCTTT. It encodes CASSQDLGGEAFF.

Ten or more counts support this clonotype. This rearrangement joins TRBV29-1 to TRBJ1-1; 10 nucleotides agree with TRBD1. V shed 7 bases, J shed 3 bases, and the junction held 2 bases outside the gene matches. Germline values: CDR1 SQVTM, CDR2 ANQGSEA. The CDR3 is 12 residues long. Written as DNA, the CDR3 is TGCAGCGGACAGGGGGCTGACACTGAAGCTTTCTTT. Residues: CSGQGADTEAFF.

The chain uses TRBV6-6 and TRBJ1-5; TRBD1 is a possible D gene (5 bases). Germline loops: CDR1 MNHNY, CDR2 SVGAGI (reference sequence). The V gene lost 2 bases and the J gene lost 0 bases, with 11 bases spanning the gap. The CDR3 length is 16 residues. CDR3 in amino acids: CASSYGAAISNQPQHF. The CDR3 nucleotides read TGTGCCAGCAGTTACGGGGCAGCGATTAGCAATCAGCCCCAGCATTTT.

A few counts support this clonotype. The chain combines TRBV18 with TRBJ2-3; D perhaps matches TRBD2 (5 bases). Trimming cost V 8 bases and J 5 bases, with 29 bases left between them. Germline values: CDR1 KGHSH, CDR2 LQKENI. This CDR3 comprises 18 residues. Here the CDR3 DNA reads TGTGCCAGCACTATGCTAATACCCGGAGGTACTTCGGAAGATACGCAGTATTTT. Translation gives CASTMLIPGGTSEDTQYF.

This clonotype was observed a few times. The chain uses TRBV10-3 and TRBJ2-1; D gene ambiguous. CDR1 and CDR2 (germline): ENHRY, SYGVKD. The V gene lost 10 bases and the J gene lost 4 bases, with 11 bases spanning the gap. The length of the CDR3 is 12 residues. In DNA form, the CDR3 reads TGTGCCAGCCGAAAAGAATACAATGAGCAGTTCTTC. This codes for CASRKEYNEQFF.

This clonotype was seen a handful of times. The chain links TRBV2 to TRBJ2-2; 11 nucleotides line up with TRBD2. Germline V lookup: CDR1 SNHLY, CDR2 FYNNEI. V lost 2 bases to trimming and J lost 3 bases; unmatched junction nucleotides: 5. The CDR3 is 17 residues long. The CDR3 coding sequence is TGTGCCAGCAGTGAACTAGCGGGGGGCGAGGACACCGGGGAGCTGTTTTTT. Translation gives CASSELAGGEDTGELFF.

This sequence joins TRBV4-3 and TRBJ2-7; D possibly uses TRBD1 or TRBD2 (5 bases each). Looked up from germline, CDR1 is LGHNA and CDR2 is YSLEER. This CDR3 region has 13 residues. Trimming cost V 4 bases and J 5 bases, with 12 bases left between them. CDR3 coding DNA: TGCGCCAGCAGCCCCCGTCGGGGCAACGAGCAGTACTTC. The encoded protein is CASSPRRGNEQYF.

This chain uses TRBV18 with TRBJ2-3; TRBD2 aligns across 10 bases. In germline, CDR1 is KGHSH, CDR2 LQKENI. Germline trimming cut 6 bases from V and 4 bases from J; bases unmatched to any gene: 7. The CDR3 spans 15 residues. CDR3 protein: CASSPGLAKADTQYF. DNA for the CDR3: TGTGCCAGCTCGCCGGGACTAGCGAAGGCAGATACGCAGTATTTT.

V is TRBV5-1 and J is TRBJ2-5; 10 bases line up with TRBD2. This CDR3 has 14 amino acids. CDR1 and CDR2 from the germline V gene are SGHRS and YFSETQ. The trim removed 6 bases at V and 2 bases at J, leaving 4 bases unmatched. CDR3 nucleotides: TGCGCCAGCACTAGGACTAGCGGACAAGAGACCCAGTACTTC. This gives the protein CASTRTSGQETQYF.

This clonotype has at least ten counts. This chain links TRBV20-1 with TRBJ1-4; 8 bases map to TRBD1. Germline-derived CDR1 and CDR2 are DFQATT and SNEGSKA (reference sequence). This CDR3 region has 15 residues. The trim removed 4 bases at V and 7 bases at J, leaving 11 bases unmatched. CDR3 nucleotides: TGCAGTGCTAATCCGAAGGGGACAGGCATTGAAAAACTGTTTTTT. It specifies CSANPKGTGIEKLFF.

The rearrangement joins TRBV12-3 or TRBV12-4 to TRBJ2-5; 7 bases align to TRBD1. This CDR3 has 13 residues. Trimming took 6 bases from V and 2 from J; bases not matched to a gene: 3. CDR3 DNA sequence: TGTGCCAGCAGACCGACAGGGCAAGAGACCCAGTACTTC. Residues: CASRPTGQETQYF.

This clonotype was counted a few times. The rearrangement links TRBV11-2 to TRBJ2-1; unclear D gene. The V and J ends lost 4 bases and 5 bases respectively, with 12 bases between them. There are 14 residues in the CDR3. Germline V CDR1 and CDR2: SGHAT, FQNNGV. DNA of the CDR3: TGTGCCAGCAGCTCTCGCTACTATAACAATGAGCAGTTCTTC. It encodes CASSSRYYNNEQFF.

Only a few counts were recorded for this clonotype. The chain recombines TRBV6-5 with TRBJ2-1; D is unresolved. The CDR3 spans 13 residues. Germline CDR1 reads MNHEY; CDR2 reads SVGAGI. Trimming pared 2 bases from V and 6 bases from J, leaving 8 bases between. CDR3 sequence: CASSYTVVNEQFF. DNA of the CDR3: TGTGCCAGCAGTTACACGGTGGTCAATGAGCAGTTCTTC.

This clonotype was observed a handful of times. The chain carries TRBV7-6 and TRBJ2-2; D assignment may be TRBD1 or TRBD2 (5 bases each). Trimming stripped 6 bases from V and 4 bases from J, with 18 bases between. The CDR3 is made up of 16 amino acids. Germline assignment: CDR1 SGHVS and CDR2 FNYEAQ. CDR3 in amino acids: CASSPFSGTSTGELFF. CDR3 bases: TGTGCCAGCAGTCCATTCTCGGGGACCAGCACCGGGGAGCTGTTTTTT.

This clonotype was seen ten or more times. This chain joins TRBV5-6 and TRBJ1-4, with TRBD1 matching 7 bases. The CDR3 is made up of 19 amino acids. The J segment lost 3 bases and the V segment lost 4 bases, leaving 18 bases of the junction unmatched. Germline CDR1 SGHDT, CDR2 YYEEEE. The CDR3 reads CASSLRETGSTYANEKLFF. The CDR3 nucleotides are TGTGCCAGCAGCCTACGAGAGACAGGGAGTACTTACGCTAATGAAAAACTGTTTTTT. Full variable domain (rest looked up from reference TRBV5-6 and TRBJ1-4): DAGVTQSPTHLIKTRGQQVTLRCSPKSGHDTVSWYQQALGQGPQFIFQYYEEEERQRGNFPDRFSGHQFPNYSSELNVNALLLGDSALYLCASSLRETGSTYANEKLFFGSGTQLSVL.

The chain recombines TRBV28 with TRBJ1-5; D might be TRBD1 (5 bases). Per the germline V gene, CDR1 is MDHEN and CDR2 is SYDVKM. V dropped 5 bases and J dropped 3 bases, with 14 bases sitting between them. The CDR3 has 15 amino acids. The CDR3 protein is CASSPALGANQPQHF. The CDR3 DNA reads TGTGCCAGCAGTCCCGCTTTAGGGGCCAATCAGCCCCAGCATTTT.

V gene TRBV15 combines with J gene TRBJ2-2; maybe TRBD2 (6 bases). The CDR3 runs 14 residues. In germline, CDR1 is LNHNV, CDR2 YYDKDF (reference sequence). V was shortened by 1 base and J by 3 bases, with 6 bases between the two germline ends. The CDR3 here is CATSRAGDTGELFF. The CDR3 coding sequence is TGTGCCACCAGCAGAGCGGGGGACACCGGGGAGCTGTTTTTT.